This T cell receptor beta chain is drawn from a study of molecular identifiers for immune sequencing clone quantification. The germline V gene encodes CDR1 DFQATT and CDR2 SNEGSKA (reference sequence). The CDR3 totals 15 residues. Naive CD8 T cells underwent sorting with the CD8+CD4-CCR7+CD45RA+ definition. Of note for this clonotype: One junction end does not reproduce the germline sequence, and a read error may be involved.

The use of previously described methods and listed TCR primers produced the bulk TCR libraries. TCRdb reprocessed the PCR reads with MiXCR, giving one entry per CDR3 protein. Counted here are about half a million distinct CDR3 sequences, roughly 26% occurring once; the ten biggest clones make up 0.7% to 0.9%. The chain couples TRBV20-1 to TRBJ2-3; 8 nucleotides line up with TRBD2. The sequence was obtained from a human donor in good health. Some libraries in this study had Jurkat cell RNA spiked in. Material for sequencing was naive CD8+ T cells from blood, with Jurkat cell RNA spiked in. Stated subset: FACS-sorted CD8+CD4-CCR7+CD45RA+ naive T cells. The DNA for the CDR3 is TGCAGTGCTAGAGACAGCGGACTAGCAACAGATACGCAGTGTTTT. Residues: CSARDSGLATDTQCF.